Here is one T cell receptor beta chain with its context. Its antigen is still unknown. The data stem from a study of T cell responses to AZD1222 COVID-19 vaccine. Assay used: immunoSEQ multiplex PCR; TCRdb lists only in-frame clones, some missing. Counted here are roughly 190,000 clones, roughly 92% occurring once; the ten biggest clones make up 3% to 3.5%. Germline V gene lookup returns CDR1 SGHRS and CDR2 YFSETQ. The CDR3 loop spans 15 amino acids. Trimming removed 5 bases at V and 5 bases at J, with 14 bases between. Findings and limits, study-wide: Among those given AZD1222, only 6 or 7 were seropositive at baseline. Clonal diversity was possibly underestimated; the donors were predominantly white British and more often female.

The clonotype was recovered from an adult who received the AZD1222 COVID-19 vaccine. The V call is TRBV5-1, the J call TRBJ1-6, with D uncertain. Material: peripheral blood, obtained 28 days after the second AZD1222 dose. DNA for the CDR3: TGCGCCAGCAGAGGCTTCTACCAGGATAATTCACCCCTCCACTTT. It encodes CASRGFYQDNSPLHF.